The 9 T cell receptor beta chains in this list originate from one sample, sequenced in a study of T cell responses to AZD1222 COVID-19 vaccine. Clones were read by immunoSEQ multiplex PCR, and TCRdb kept only the in-frame ones, dropping some. The data contain 150,000 or so clones, about 92% of them singletons. The sample in question was peripheral blood, obtained on day 0 of AZD1222 vaccination. Receptors originate from an adult in good health.

The genes are TRBV7-3 and TRBJ1-1, with TRBD1 matching 8 bases. The CDR3 has 14 amino acids. Trimming took 3 bases from V and 5 from J; bases not matched to a gene: 5. From germline, CDR1 is SGHTA and CDR2 FQGTGA. CDR3 protein: CASSLTGAGTEAFF. The CDR3 nucleotides read TGTGCCAGCAGCTTGACAGGGGCTGGGACTGAAGCTTTCTTT.

The DNA for the CDR3 is TGTGCCAGCAGTACCGGGGAAACCTACAATGAGCAGTTCTTC. Its protein product is CASSTGETYNEQFF. The chain is built from TRBV6-6 and TRBJ2-1, with D perhaps matching TRBD2 (5 bases). Trimming stripped 5 bases from V and 2 bases from J, with 10 bases between. The CDR3 extends over 14 amino acids. Germline loops: CDR1 MNHNY, CDR2 SVGAGI (reference sequence).

The J gene is TRBJ1-4, the V gene TRBV24-1; 8 bases match TRBD1. This CDR3 is built from 14 residues. V was pared by 6 bases and J by 4 bases, with 3 bases of the junction left unmatched. The germline CDR1 and CDR2 sequences are KGHDR and SFDVKD. The CDR3 nucleotides are TGTGCCACCAGTCCGACAGGGGTTAATGAAAAACTGTTTTTT. Its translation is CATSPTGVNEKLFF.

The chain recombines TRBV5-1 with TRBJ1-5; D is uncertain. CDR1 is SGHRS and CDR2 is YFSETQ in the germline V gene. This CDR3 has 14 amino acids. Trimming stripped 0 bases from V and 4 bases from J, with 8 bases between. The CDR3 protein is CASSLGGPNQPQHF. CDR3 nucleotide sequence: TGCGCCAGCAGCTTGGGCGGCCCTAATCAGCCCCAGCATTTT.

The gene calls are TRBV9 and TRBJ2-7; the D is unclear. V gave up 3 bases and J gave up 0 bases, with 10 bases separating them. There are 14 residues in the CDR3. CDR1 and CDR2 (germline): SGDLS, YYNGEE. The DNA of the CDR3 is TGTGCCAGCAGCGCCGGACCTAGCTCCTACGAGCAGTACTTC. Translation: CASSAGPSSYEQYF.

This rearrangement joins TRBV30 to TRBJ1-3; D is unclear. This CDR3 has 12 residues. V was trimmed by 3 bases and J by 1 base, leaving 4 bases between them. Germline V CDR1 and CDR2: GTSNPN, SVGIG (reference sequence). CDR3 sequence (DNA): TGTGCCTGGAGGCGGTCTGGAAACACCATATATTTT. Translated, it gives CAWRRSGNTIYF.

V and J are TRBV9 and TRBJ2-2; 7 bases match TRBD2. Germline V CDR1 and CDR2: SGDLS, YYNGEE. The J segment lost 3 bases and the V segment lost 4 bases, leaving 9 bases of the junction unmatched. The CDR3 covers 16 residues. The CDR3 sequence is CASSPEGRVDTGELFF. Here the CDR3 DNA reads TGTGCCAGCAGCCCCGAGGGGAGGGTGGACACCGGGGAGCTGTTTTTT. The variable domain in full, completed from reference TRBV9 and TRBJ2-2, reads DSGVTQTPKHLITATGQRVTLRCSPRSGDLSVYWYQQSLDQGLQFLIQYYNGEERAKGNILERFSAQQFPDLHSELNLSSLELGDSALYFCASSPEGRVDTGELFFGEGSRLTVL.

The chain is built from TRBV28 and TRBJ1-6; possible D gene TRBD1, 6 bases. The CDR3 has 13 residues. V lost 4 bases, J lost 14 bases, and 15 bases lay in between. CDR1 MDHEN and CDR2 SYDVKM come from the germline V gene. The CDR3 sequence: CASSSGAAFTLHF. The CDR3 DNA reads TGTGCCAGCAGTTCGGGGGCGGCGTTCACCCTCCACTTT.

This sequence joins TRBV5-4 and TRBJ1-6; 7 positions agree with TRBD1. CDR3 length: 15 amino acids. Germline lookup yields CDR1 SGHNT and CDR2 YYREEE (reference sequence). The V segment lost 0 bases and the J segment 7 bases; nucleotides outside the gene matches: 4. This chain's CDR3 is CASSLATGENSPLHF. The CDR3 DNA reads as TGTGCCAGCAGCTTGGCAACAGGGGAGAATTCACCCCTCCACTTT.